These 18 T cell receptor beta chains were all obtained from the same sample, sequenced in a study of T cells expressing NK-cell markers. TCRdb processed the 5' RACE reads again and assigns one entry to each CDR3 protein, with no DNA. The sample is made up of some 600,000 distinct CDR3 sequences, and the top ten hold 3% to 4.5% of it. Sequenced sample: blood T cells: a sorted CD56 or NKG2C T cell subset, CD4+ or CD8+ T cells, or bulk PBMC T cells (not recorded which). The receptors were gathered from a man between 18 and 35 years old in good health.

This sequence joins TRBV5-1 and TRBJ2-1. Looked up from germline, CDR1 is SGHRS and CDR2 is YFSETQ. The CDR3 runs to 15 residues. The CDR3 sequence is CASSQVRGFYNEQFF. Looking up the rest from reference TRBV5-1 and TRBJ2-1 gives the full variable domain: KAGVTQTPRYLIKTRGQQVTLSCSPISGHRSVSWYQQTPGQGLQFLFEYFSETQRNKGNFPGRFSGRQFSNSRSEMNVSTLELGDSALYLCASSQVRGFYNEQFFGPGTRLTVL.

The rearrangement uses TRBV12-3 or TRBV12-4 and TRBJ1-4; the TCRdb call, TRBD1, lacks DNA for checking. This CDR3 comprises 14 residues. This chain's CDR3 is CASTPGQRGEKLFF.

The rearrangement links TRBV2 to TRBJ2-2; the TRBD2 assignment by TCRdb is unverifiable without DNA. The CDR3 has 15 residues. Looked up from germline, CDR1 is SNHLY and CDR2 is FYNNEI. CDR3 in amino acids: CASSAGGALAGELFF.

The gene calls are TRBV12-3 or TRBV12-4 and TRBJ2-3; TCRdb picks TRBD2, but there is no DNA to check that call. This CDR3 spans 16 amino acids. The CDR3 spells CASSSEGSGLGGTQYF.

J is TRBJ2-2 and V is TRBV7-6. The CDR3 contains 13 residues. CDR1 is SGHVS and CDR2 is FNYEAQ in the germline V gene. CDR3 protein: CASSPFITGELFF. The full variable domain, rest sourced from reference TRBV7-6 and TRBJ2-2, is GAGVSQSPRYKVTKRGQDVALRCDPISGHVSLYWYRQALGQGPEFLTYFNYEAQQDKSGLPNDRFSAERPEGSISTLTIQRTEQRDSAMYRCASSPFITGELFFGEGSRLTVL.

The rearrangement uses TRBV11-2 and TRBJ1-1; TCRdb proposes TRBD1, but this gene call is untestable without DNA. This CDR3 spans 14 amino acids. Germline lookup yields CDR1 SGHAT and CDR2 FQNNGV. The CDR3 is CASRPGLANTEAFF.

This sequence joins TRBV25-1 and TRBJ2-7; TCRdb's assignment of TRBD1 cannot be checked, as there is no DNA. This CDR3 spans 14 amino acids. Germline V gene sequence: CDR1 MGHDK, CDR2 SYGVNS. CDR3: CASSDGTGAYEQYF.

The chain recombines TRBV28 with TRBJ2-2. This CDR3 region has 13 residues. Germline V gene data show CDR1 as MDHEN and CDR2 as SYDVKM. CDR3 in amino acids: CASSFTYTGELFF.

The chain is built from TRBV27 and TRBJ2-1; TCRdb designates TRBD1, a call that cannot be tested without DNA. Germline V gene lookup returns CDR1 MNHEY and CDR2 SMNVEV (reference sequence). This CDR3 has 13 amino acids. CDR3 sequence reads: CASSLNYWGEQFF.

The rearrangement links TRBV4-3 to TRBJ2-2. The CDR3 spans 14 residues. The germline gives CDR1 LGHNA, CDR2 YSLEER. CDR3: CASSPLAGGGELFF.

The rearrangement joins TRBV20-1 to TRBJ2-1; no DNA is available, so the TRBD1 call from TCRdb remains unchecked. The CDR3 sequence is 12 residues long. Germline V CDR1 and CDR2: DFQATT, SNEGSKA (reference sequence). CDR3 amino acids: CSARDHPAEQFF.

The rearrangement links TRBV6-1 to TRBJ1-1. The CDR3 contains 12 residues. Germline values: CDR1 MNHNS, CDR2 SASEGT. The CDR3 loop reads CASGQTERGTFF.

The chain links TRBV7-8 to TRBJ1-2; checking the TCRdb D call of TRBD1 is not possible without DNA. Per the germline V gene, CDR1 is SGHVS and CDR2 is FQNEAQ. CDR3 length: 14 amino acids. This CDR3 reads CASSFPTGDYGYTF.

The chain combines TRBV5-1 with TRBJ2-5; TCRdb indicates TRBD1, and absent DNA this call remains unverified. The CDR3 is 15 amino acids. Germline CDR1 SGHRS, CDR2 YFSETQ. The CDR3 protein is CASSPRGAEWETQYF.

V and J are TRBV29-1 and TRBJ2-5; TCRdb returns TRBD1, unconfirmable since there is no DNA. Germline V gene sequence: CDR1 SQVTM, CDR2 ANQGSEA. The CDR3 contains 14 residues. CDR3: CSARGVGVRETQYF.

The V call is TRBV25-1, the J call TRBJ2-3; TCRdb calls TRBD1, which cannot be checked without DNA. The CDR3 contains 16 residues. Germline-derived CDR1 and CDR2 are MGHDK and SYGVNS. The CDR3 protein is CASSPFRGTSTDTQYF. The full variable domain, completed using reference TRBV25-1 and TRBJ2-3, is EADIYQTPRYLVIGTGKKITLECSQTMGHDKMYWYQQDPGMELHLIHYSYGVNSTEKGDLSSESTVSRIRTEHFPLTLESARPSHTSQYLCASSPFRGTSTDTQYFGPGTRLTVL.

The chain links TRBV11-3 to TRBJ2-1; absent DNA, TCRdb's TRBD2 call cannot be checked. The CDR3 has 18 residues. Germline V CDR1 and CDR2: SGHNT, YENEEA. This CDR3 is CASSSGTSGRVTYNEQFF.

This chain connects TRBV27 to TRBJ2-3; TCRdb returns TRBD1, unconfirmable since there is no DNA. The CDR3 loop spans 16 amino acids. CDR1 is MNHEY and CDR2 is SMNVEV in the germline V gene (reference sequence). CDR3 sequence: CASMVGSRFSTDTQYF.